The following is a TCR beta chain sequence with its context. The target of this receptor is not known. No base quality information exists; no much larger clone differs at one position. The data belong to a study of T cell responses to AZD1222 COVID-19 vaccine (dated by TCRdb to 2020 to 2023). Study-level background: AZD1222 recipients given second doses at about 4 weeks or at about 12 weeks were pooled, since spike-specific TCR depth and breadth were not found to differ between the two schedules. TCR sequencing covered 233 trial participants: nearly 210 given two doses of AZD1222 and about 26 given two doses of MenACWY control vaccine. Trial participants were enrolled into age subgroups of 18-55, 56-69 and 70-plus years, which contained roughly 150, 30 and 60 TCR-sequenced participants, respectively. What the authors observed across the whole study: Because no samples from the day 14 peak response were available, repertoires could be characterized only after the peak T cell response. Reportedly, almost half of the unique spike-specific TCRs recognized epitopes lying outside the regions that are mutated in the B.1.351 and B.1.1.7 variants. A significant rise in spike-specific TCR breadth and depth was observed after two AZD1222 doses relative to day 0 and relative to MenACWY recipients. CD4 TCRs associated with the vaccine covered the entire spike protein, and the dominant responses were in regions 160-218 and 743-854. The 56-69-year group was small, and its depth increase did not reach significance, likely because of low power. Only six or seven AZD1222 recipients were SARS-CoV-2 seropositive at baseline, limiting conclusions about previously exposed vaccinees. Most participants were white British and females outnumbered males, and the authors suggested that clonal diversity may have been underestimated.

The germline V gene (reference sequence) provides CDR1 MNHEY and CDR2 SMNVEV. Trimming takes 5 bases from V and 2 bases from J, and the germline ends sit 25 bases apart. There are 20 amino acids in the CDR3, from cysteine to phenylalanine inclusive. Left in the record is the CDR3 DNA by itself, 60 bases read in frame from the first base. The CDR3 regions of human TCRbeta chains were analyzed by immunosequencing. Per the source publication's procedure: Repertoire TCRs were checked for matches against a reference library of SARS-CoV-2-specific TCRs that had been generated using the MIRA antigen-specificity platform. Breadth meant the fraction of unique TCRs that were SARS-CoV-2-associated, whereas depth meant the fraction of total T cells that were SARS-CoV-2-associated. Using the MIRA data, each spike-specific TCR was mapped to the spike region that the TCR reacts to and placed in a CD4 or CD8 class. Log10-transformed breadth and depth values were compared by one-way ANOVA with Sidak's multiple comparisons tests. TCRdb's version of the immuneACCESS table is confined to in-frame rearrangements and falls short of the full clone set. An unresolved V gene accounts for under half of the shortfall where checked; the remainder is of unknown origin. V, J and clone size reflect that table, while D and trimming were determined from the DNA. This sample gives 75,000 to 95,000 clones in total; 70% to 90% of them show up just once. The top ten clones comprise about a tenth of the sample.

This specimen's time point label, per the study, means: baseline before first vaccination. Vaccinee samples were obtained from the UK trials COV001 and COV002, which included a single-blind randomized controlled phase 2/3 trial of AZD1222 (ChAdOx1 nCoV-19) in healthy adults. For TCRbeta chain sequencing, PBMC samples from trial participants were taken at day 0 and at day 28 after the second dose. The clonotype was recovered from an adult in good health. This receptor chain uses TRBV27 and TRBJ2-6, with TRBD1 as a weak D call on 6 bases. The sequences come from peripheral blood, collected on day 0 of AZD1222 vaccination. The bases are TGTGCCAGCAGTCTCCGACAGGAATCTAAATTACTTGCTGGGGCCAACGTCCTGACTTTC. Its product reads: CASSLRQESKLLAGANVLTF.